This TCR beta chain was captured by sequencing in a study of technical replicates of blood from several donors. This CDR3 has 15 residues. In germline, CDR1 is SGHTA, CDR2 FQGTGA. V was pared by 2 bases and J by 7 bases, with 4 bases of the junction left unmatched. The repertoire was sequenced with immunoSEQ multiplex PCR; TCRdb's copy has only in-frame clones and lacks some. This sample has 75,000 to 90,000 clones, with approximately 93% found just once. The chain recombines TRBV7-3 with TRBJ1-4; 10 nucleotides match TRBD1. The clonotype comes from a human donor in good health. The specimen sequenced was T cells isolated from PBMCs. In DNA form, the CDR3 reads TGTGCCAGCAGCTTATTGGGACAGGGGAGTGAAAAACTGTTTTTT. Translation gives CASSLLGQGSEKLFF.